A single TCR beta chain is shown here with its context. Its antigen is unknown. The data were taken from a study of T cell responses to AZD1222 COVID-19 vaccine. Study outcomes and limitations: Repertoire sampling happened only post peak T cell response.

Only in-frame clones appear in the TCRdb table, and some are missing; sequencing was by immunoSEQ multiplex PCR. The sample records around 100,000 clones, 90% being singletons. The TCR sequence derives from an adult in good health. The sample here was peripheral blood, taken on day 0 of AZD1222 vaccination.

CDR3 protein: CASSLGMAAEAFF. The CDR3 region has the DNA TGCGCCAGCAGCTTGGGTATGGCGGCCGAAGCTTTCTTT. The chain joins TRBV5-1 to TRBJ1-1; D gene ambiguous. The CDR3 contains 13 residues. The V gene lost 0 bases and the J gene lost 8 bases, with 11 bases spanning the gap. CDR1 is SGHRS and CDR2 is YFSETQ in the germline V gene. Using reference TRBV5-1 and TRBJ1-1 for the parts outside the CDR3, the full variable domain is KAGVTQTPRYLIKTRGQQVTLSCSPISGHRSVSWYQQTPGQGLQFLFEYFSETQRNKGNFPGRFSGRQFSNSRSEMNVSTLELGDSALYLCASSLGMAAEAFFGQGTRLTVV.